The TCR beta chain under discussion was sequenced for a study of beta chain features in type 1 diabetes. Background on the study: In all, approximately 110 million sorted cells from all samples were analyzed.

Whole-study findings and limits: Moderately but significantly shorter TCRB CDR3s were found in Type 1 diabetes patients in all four CD4+ subsets.

All of the isolated RNA was reverse transcribed, so expressed TCRB transcripts were sequenced. Profiling relied on immunoSEQ multiplex PCR, and the TCRdb table lists in-frame clones only, not all of them. The sample records approximately 27,000 clones, about 45% being singletons. The germline gives CDR1 SGHTS, CDR2 YDEGEE. V was trimmed by 1 base and J by 2 bases, leaving 6 bases between them. The CDR3 contains 13 residues. CD45RO/CCR7/CD25/CD127/CD95/CD27 separated CD4+ naive, central memory, regulatory and stem cell-like memory cells by sorting. This clone was observed a handful of times. The antigen is unknown.

The chain uses TRBV5-8 and TRBJ1-1, with D unclear. The clonotype was recovered from a man younger than 45 with type 1 diabetes. The sample comprised stem cell memory CD4+ T cells from blood. CDR3 bases: TGTGCCAGCAGCTTGTTAGTCAACACTGAAGCTTTCTTT. Its protein product is CASSLLVNTEAFF.